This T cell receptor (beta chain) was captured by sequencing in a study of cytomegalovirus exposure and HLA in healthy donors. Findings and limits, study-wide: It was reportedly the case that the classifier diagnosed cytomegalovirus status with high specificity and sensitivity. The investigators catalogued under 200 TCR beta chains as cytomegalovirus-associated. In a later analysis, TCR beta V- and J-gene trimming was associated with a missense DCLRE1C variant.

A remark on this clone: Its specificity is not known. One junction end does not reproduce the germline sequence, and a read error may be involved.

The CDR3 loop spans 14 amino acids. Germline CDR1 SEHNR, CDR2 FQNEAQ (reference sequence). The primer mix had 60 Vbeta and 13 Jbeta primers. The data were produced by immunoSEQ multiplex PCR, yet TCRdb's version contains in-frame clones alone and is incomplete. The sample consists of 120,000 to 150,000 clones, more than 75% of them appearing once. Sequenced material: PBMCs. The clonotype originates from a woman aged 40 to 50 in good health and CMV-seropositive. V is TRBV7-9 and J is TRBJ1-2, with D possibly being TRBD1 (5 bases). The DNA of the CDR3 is TGTTCCAGCAGCCAGGGACTGTCCAACTATGGCTACACCTTC. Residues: CSSSQGLSNYGYTF.